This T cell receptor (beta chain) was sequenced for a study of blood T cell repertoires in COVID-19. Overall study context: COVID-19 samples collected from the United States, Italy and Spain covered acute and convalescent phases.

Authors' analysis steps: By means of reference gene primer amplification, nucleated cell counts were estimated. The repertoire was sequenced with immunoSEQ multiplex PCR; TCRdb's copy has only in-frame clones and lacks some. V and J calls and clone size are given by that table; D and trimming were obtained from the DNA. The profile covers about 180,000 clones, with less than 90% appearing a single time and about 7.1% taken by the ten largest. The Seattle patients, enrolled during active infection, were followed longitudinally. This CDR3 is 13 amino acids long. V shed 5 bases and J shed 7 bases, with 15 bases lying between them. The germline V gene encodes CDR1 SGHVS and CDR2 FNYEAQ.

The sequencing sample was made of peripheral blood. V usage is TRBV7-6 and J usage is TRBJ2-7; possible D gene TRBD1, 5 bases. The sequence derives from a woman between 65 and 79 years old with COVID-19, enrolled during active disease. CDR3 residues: CASSPGARREQYF. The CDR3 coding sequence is TGTGCCAGCAGCCCTGGGGCACGAAGAGAGCAGTACTTC.